Below are 21 T cell receptor beta chains sequenced from a single sample in a study of lymphopenia after photon versus proton radiotherapy. Assay: immunoSEQ multiplex PCR; the TCRdb copy retains only in-frame clones and omits some. The data show 35,000 to 45,000 clones, approximately 80% seen once. The source material was peripheral blood, sampled from a patient treated with proton-based radiotherapy. The receptor set was obtained from a woman in her 70s with pancreatic cancer.

This chain joins TRBV28 and TRBJ2-7; TRBD1 aligns across 9 bases. In germline, CDR1 is MDHEN, CDR2 SYDVKM. With V trimmed by 4 bases and J by 4 bases, 11 bases remained unmatched. The length of the CDR3 is 16 residues. CDR3 residues: CASSSQSGTGIYEQYF. As DNA, the CDR3 is TGTGCCAGCAGTTCCCAATCAGGGACAGGGATATACGAGCAGTACTTC.

This chain links TRBV4-2 with TRBJ2-5; 7 bases are a match to TRBD1. The ends lost 4 bases at V and 4 bases at J; junction bases unmatched: 9. This CDR3 is built from 15 residues. CDR1 is LGHNA and CDR2 is YNFKEQ in the germline V gene. CDR3 nucleotides: TGTGCCAGCAGCCGCCGGACAGGCGTAGGAGAGACCCAGTACTTC. This translates into CASSRRTGVGETQYF.

This chain connects TRBV5-4 to TRBJ2-7; D gene uncertain. The ends were cut back, 4 bases at V and 5 bases at J, with 16 bases in the middle. This CDR3 has 14 residues. CDR1 and CDR2 (germline): SGHNT, YYREEE (reference sequence). This CDR3 reads CASSPDPLRNEQYF. CDR3 bases: TGTGCCAGCAGCCCGGACCCATTACGGAACGAGCAGTACTTC.

The rearrangement joins TRBV28 to TRBJ1-3, with no clear D. The CDR3 length is 15 residues. Trimming stripped 2 bases from V and 4 bases from J, with 12 bases between. In germline, CDR1 is MDHEN, CDR2 SYDVKM. CDR3 sequence: CASSLVRRHGNTIYF. The CDR3 nucleotides read TGTGCCAGCAGTTTAGTCCGACGGCACGGAAACACCATATATTTT.

The chain carries TRBV28 and TRBJ2-7, with 9 bases identical to TRBD1. This CDR3 has 15 residues. CDR1 is MDHEN, CDR2 SYDVKM, per germline. Trimming removed 6 bases from V and 2 bases from J; junction bases left unmatched: 8. Here the CDR3 reads CASSPAGTGTYEQYF. The CDR3, as DNA: TGTGCCAGCAGCCCCGCCGGGACAGGGACCTACGAGCAGTACTTC.

This chain uses TRBV27 with TRBJ2-1, with D uncertain. The germline V gene has CDR1 MNHEY and CDR2 SMNVEV (reference sequence). V was clipped by 0 bases and J by 5 bases, with 5 bases between them. The CDR3 has 13 amino acids. In DNA form, the CDR3 reads TGTGCCAGCAGTTTATCGAAACACAATGAGCAGTTCTTC. This encodes CASSLSKHNEQFF.

The chain links TRBV2 to TRBJ1-4, with 8 bases that match TRBD1. CDR1 is SNHLY and CDR2 is FYNNEI in the germline V gene. V lost 6 bases to trimming and J lost 3 bases; unmatched junction nucleotides: 6. This CDR3 has 15 amino acids. The CDR3 sequence: CASSPGTGPNEKLFF. CDR3 nucleotides: TGTGCCAGCAGCCCGGGGACAGGACCTAATGAAAAACTGTTTTTT.

This chain links TRBV9 with TRBJ1-2; D gene unclear. The length of the CDR3 is 14 residues. Germline V CDR1 and CDR2: SGDLS, YYNGEE. The germline V and J ends were trimmed by 0 bases and 2 bases, with 8 bases remaining between them. CDR3 in DNA: TGTGCCAGCAGCGTAGACGGCAGCAACTATGGCTACACCTTC. Protein sequence: CASSVDGSNYGYTF.

This chain uses TRBV27 with TRBJ2-7; TRBD2 matches at 10 bases. CDR1 is MNHEY, CDR2 SMNVEV, per germline (reference sequence). The CDR3 loop spans 16 amino acids. The V and J ends lost 6 bases and 3 bases, in that order; junction bases with no gene match: 11. This CDR3 reads CASSLAPASGSYEQYF. For the CDR3, the DNA is TGTGCCAGCAGCTTAGCCCCAGCTAGCGGGAGCTACGAGCAGTACTTC.

The table lists this clone with a few counts. The V call is TRBV27, the J call TRBJ2-6; D is unresolved. Germline V CDR1 and CDR2: MNHEY, SMNVEV (reference sequence). The V gene lost 2 bases and the J gene lost 0 bases, with 5 bases spanning the gap. The CDR3 consists of 15 residues. The CDR3 coding sequence is TGTGCCAGCAGTTTAACTGCCTCTGGGGCCAACGTCCTGACTTTC. Its translation: CASSLTASGANVLTF.

The chain employs TRBV5-4 and TRBJ2-5; D may match TRBD1 or TRBD2 (5 bases each). The J call may be faulty, since TRBJ2-7 better matches the DNA end. Germline values: CDR1 SGHNT, CDR2 YYREEE (reference sequence). This CDR3 has 15 residues. The CDR3 reads CASSPRLGTTYEQYF. The DNA of the CDR3 is TGTGCCAGCAGCCCCCGGTTGGGGACCACATACGAGCAGTACTTC.

The V and J genes are TRBV4-3 and TRBJ2-6; TRBD1 matches 7 bases. The CDR3 spans 15 residues. Germline CDR1 is LGHNA and CDR2 is YSLEER. V lost 8 bases and J lost 0; bases outside the gene matches: 4. CDR3 loop: CASGPGGSGANVLTF. The CDR3 nucleotides read TGCGCCAGCGGCCCAGGGGGCTCTGGGGCCAACGTCCTGACTTTC.

As DNA, the CDR3 is TGTGCCAGTAGTGCACCGGGACAGAAGAACACTGAAGCTTTCTTT. It yields the protein CASSAPGQKNTEAFF. V gene TRBV19 combines with J gene TRBJ1-1, with 7 bases that match TRBD1. Germline V gene sequence: CDR1 LNHDA, CDR2 SQIVND (reference sequence). V shed 5 bases and J 1 base; nucleotides not matched to a gene: 7. This CDR3 has 15 residues.

The rearrangement joins TRBV7-2 to TRBJ2-7; a weak D match, TRBD1 (5 bases). The V and J ends lost 5 bases and 7 bases respectively, with 24 bases between them. The CDR3 runs 16 residues. The germline V gene encodes CDR1 SGHTA and CDR2 FQGNSA. In DNA form, the CDR3 reads TGTGCCAGCAGCCGTGTTGGGGCCGGTCCTGGTTATGAGCAGTACTTC. It is translated as CASSRVGAGPGYEQYF.

The chain couples TRBV5-5 to TRBJ2-3; D might be TRBD1 or TRBD2, each matching 7 bases. With 6 bases removed from V and 2 bases from J, the gap between germline ends came to 16 bases. Germline V CDR1 and CDR2: SGHKS, YYEKEE (reference sequence). The CDR3 is 15 amino acids. The DNA for the CDR3 is TGTGCCAGCAACCGCCAGGGGGGGTCCACAGATACGCAGTATTTT. This gives the protein CASNRQGGSTDTQYF.

Turning to this clone: Different DNA sequences within this sample yield the same CDR3. This chain links TRBV7-2 with TRBJ2-7, with a weak D call TRBD2 (5 bases). The V gene lost 5 bases and the J gene lost 6 bases, with 20 bases spanning the gap. The CDR3 loop spans 15 amino acids. Germline CDR1 reads SGHTA; CDR2 reads FQGNSA. The CDR3 DNA reads TGTGCCAGCAGCCCCGGGGTTCCTACCTTCGGCGAGCAGTACTTC. The encoded protein is CASSPGVPTFGEQYF. The variable domain in full, with the rest retrieved from reference TRBV7-2 and TRBJ2-7, is GAGVSQSPSNKVTEKGKDVELRCDPISGHTALYWYRQSLGQGLEFLIYFQGNSAPDKSGLPSDRFSAERTGGSVSTLTIQRTQQEDSAVYLCASSPGVPTFGEQYFGPGTRLTVT.

This clone was counted a few times. The J gene is TRBJ2-7, the V gene TRBV30; TRBD2 matches 7 bases. CDR3 length: 15 amino acids. Germline lookup yields CDR1 GTSNPN and CDR2 SVGIG (reference sequence). V trimming: 3 bases; J trimming: 0 bases; junction bases outside the gene matches: 8. The CDR3 DNA follows: TGTGCCTGGAGAGTTAGCGGGTCTCACTCCTACGAGCAGTACTTC. This sequence encodes CAWRVSGSHSYEQYF.

The CDR3 bases are TGTGCCAGCAGTGAGTTGCCGGGAAATACGCAGTATTTT. Protein: CASSELPGNTQYF. J is TRBJ2-3 and V is TRBV25-1; perhaps TRBD2 as D (5 bases). The germline CDR1 and CDR2 sequences are MGHDK and SYGVNS. V lost 3 bases to trimming and J lost 7 bases, with 11 bases between them. CDR3 size: 13 residues.

CDR3 nucleotide sequence: TGTGCCAGCAGCCGGGGTTTCGGGGAGCTGTTTTTT. Encoded protein: CASSRGFGELFF. This chain links TRBV25-1 with TRBJ2-2; D might be TRBD2 (5 bases). This CDR3 spans 12 amino acids. V was pared by 6 bases and J by 7 bases, with 9 bases between. The germline V gene encodes CDR1 MGHDK and CDR2 SYGVNS. Variable domain in full (rest from reference TRBV25-1 and TRBJ2-2): EADIYQTPRYLVIGTGKKITLECSQTMGHDKMYWYQQDPGMELHLIHYSYGVNSTEKGDLSSESTVSRIRTEHFPLTLESARPSHTSQYLCASSRGFGELFFGEGSRLTVL.

CDR3 DNA sequence: TGTGCCAGCACCCCCTCCGGGGTATCCTACGAGCAGTACTTC. This sequence encodes CASTPSGVSYEQYF. J is TRBJ2-7 and V is TRBV6-5; D is possibly TRBD2 (5 bases). Germline-derived CDR1 and CDR2 are MNHEY and SVGAGI. The CDR3 spans 14 residues. Trimming shortened V by 7 bases and J by 1 base, and 14 bases separated the two germline ends.

V usage is TRBV5-1 and J usage is TRBJ1-3; TRBD1 agrees at 11 bases. V lost 4 bases and J lost 1; bases outside the gene matches: 4. CDR1 and CDR2 from the germline V gene are SGHRS and YFSETQ. The CDR3 has 16 residues. CDR3 region: CASSLGQGGSGNTIYF. CDR3 coding DNA: TGCGCCAGCAGCCTGGGACAGGGGGGATCTGGAAACACCATATATTTT.